This T cell receptor beta chain is from a study of T cells and Merkel cell carcinoma outcomes. Study-wide points: Reportedly, T-cell repertoire with density predicts Merkel cell carcinoma outcomes.

Produced via immunoSEQ multiplex PCR; TCRdb's table is partial and in-frame only. This table has more than 1,200 clones, roughly 90% appearing once. The germline V gene encodes CDR1 MNHEY and CDR2 SMNVEV (reference sequence). Trimming stripped 8 bases from V and 5 bases from J, with 15 bases between. The CDR3 has 13 residues. In this sample, this clone turned up a few times. Its specificity is unknown. This clonotype originated in a human donor with Merkel cell carcinoma. Material for sequencing was tumor tissue from Merkel cell carcinoma. The rearrangement joins TRBV27 to TRBJ1-1; no clear D. As DNA, the CDR3 is TGTGCCAGCGGGGAAGTTGGGTCGACTGAAGCTTTCTTT. Its translation: CASGEVGSTEAFF.